A single sample is the source of the 21 T cell receptor beta chains below, sequenced in a study of cytomegalovirus exposure and HLA in healthy donors. The PCR ran on 60 Vbeta and 13 Jbeta primers. Libraries were prepared by immunoSEQ multiplex PCR; TCRdb keeps only in-frame clonotypes and omits some of them. Of just over 200,000 clones in the sample, more than 60% are singletons; the top ten hold less than 2%. Material: PBMCs. The receptors originated from a man aged 45 to 65 in good health and CMV-seronegative.

This chain joins TRBV6-5 and TRBJ1-2; D may be TRBD1 (5 bases). The CDR3 runs 15 residues. Germline loops: CDR1 MNHEY, CDR2 SVGAGI. Trimming left V 5 bases short and J 4 bases short, with 17 bases between. The CDR3 sequence: CASSVGRGNAYGYTF. In DNA form, the CDR3 reads TGTGCCAGCAGTGTGGGGAGGGGAAATGCCTATGGCTACACCTTC.

This chain joins TRBV5-4 and TRBJ2-7; no clear D. CDR3 length equals 16 residues. Germline assignment: CDR1 SGHNT and CDR2 YYREEE (reference sequence). V lost 0 bases and J lost 0, with 13 bases in between. The CDR3 reads CASSLGADINSYEQYF. The CDR3 nucleotides are TGTGCCAGCAGCTTGGGGGCTGACATCAACTCCTACGAGCAGTACTTC.

The J gene is TRBJ2-3, the V gene TRBV28; 7 nucleotides align to TRBD1. In germline, CDR1 is MDHEN, CDR2 SYDVKM. J lost 5 bases, V lost 2 bases, and 7 bases had no gene match. CDR3 size: 15 residues. CDR3: CASSLPTGMLDTQYF. As DNA, the CDR3 is TGTGCCAGCAGTTTACCGACAGGGATGCTAGATACGCAGTATTTT.

The rearrangement uses TRBV27 and TRBJ1-5; D remains ambiguous. The CDR3 extends over 12 amino acids. V lost 6 bases and J lost 4, with 7 bases in between. Germline loops: CDR1 MNHEY, CDR2 SMNVEV (reference sequence). The CDR3, as DNA: TGTGCCAGCAGCGTTCCGAATCAGCCCCAGCATTTT. It codes for CASSVPNQPQHF.

The chain couples TRBV15 to TRBJ2-2; tentative D call: TRBD1 (6 bases). Per germline, CDR1 LNHNV and CDR2 YYDKDF (reference sequence). The CDR3 spans 15 residues. V was shortened by 7 bases and J by 2 bases, with 14 bases between the two germline ends. The CDR3 nucleotides are TGTGCCACCACCATACTAGGGACAAACACCGGGGAGCTGTTTTTT. Encoded protein: CATTILGTNTGELFF.

The rearrangement uses TRBV27 and TRBJ1-5, with 10 bases identical to TRBD1. CDR3 size: 15 residues. Germline loops: CDR1 MNHEY, CDR2 SMNVEV (reference sequence). Unmatched junction bases numbered 4, after V lost 5 bases and J lost 3 bases. In DNA, the CDR3 is TGTGCCAGCAGTGAGGGACAGGGGAACAATCAGCCCCAGCATTTT. This sequence encodes CASSEGQGNNQPQHF.

This clone has only one observation. This chain links TRBV5-1 with TRBJ2-1, with 11 bases fitting TRBD2. The germline gives CDR1 SGHRS, CDR2 YFSETQ. Trimming cost V 1 base and J 8 bases; bases outside gene matches: 5. The CDR3 runs to 15 residues. CDR3 sequence (DNA): TGCGCCAGCAGCTTGCGGCTAGCGGGAGGAGATGAGCAGTTCTTC. This sequence encodes CASSLRLAGGDEQFF.

V is TRBV6-6 and J is TRBJ2-7; D is uncertain. Germline CDR1 reads MNHNY; CDR2 reads SVGAGI (reference sequence). Trimming shortened V by 5 bases and J by 2 bases, and 4 bases separated the two germline ends. CDR3 length: 11 amino acids. CDR3 protein: CASSPAYEQYF. The DNA of the CDR3 is TGTGCCAGCAGTCCGGCCTACGAGCAGTACTTC.

The chain combines TRBV7-9 with TRBJ2-3; 11 bases match TRBD2. There are 16 residues in the CDR3. Trimming removed 1 base from V and 2 bases from J; junction bases left unmatched: 2. The germline V gene has CDR1 SEHNR and CDR2 FQNEAQ (reference sequence). CDR3 amino acids: CASSLGLAGNTDTQYF. DNA for the CDR3: TGTGCCAGCAGCTTAGGACTAGCGGGGAACACAGATACGCAGTATTTT.

The chain carries TRBV19 and TRBJ2-1, with 12 bases identical to TRBD2. The CDR3 is 16 residues long. Trimming at V came to 0 bases and at J to 11 bases, leaving 8 bases not matched to a gene. Looked up from germline, CDR1 is LNHDA and CDR2 is SQIVND (reference sequence). For the CDR3, the DNA is TGTGCCAGTAGTATAGAGAAGACTAGCGGGAGCGGTAAGCAGTTCTTC. The encoded protein is CASSIEKTSGSGKQFF.

The V and J genes are TRBV6-5 and TRBJ2-7; weak D call: TRBD2 (6 bases). V lost 6 bases, J lost 3 bases, and 18 bases lay in between. Germline assignment: CDR1 MNHEY and CDR2 SVGAGI. CDR3 length equals 15 residues. Here the CDR3 DNA reads TGTGCCAGCAGCCGATCTAGCGCAGGAATCTACGAGCAGTACTTC. Its translation is CASSRSSAGIYEQYF.

The chain has TRBV5-4 and TRBJ2-5, with 8 bases identical to TRBD2. Matching the DNA end better, TRBJ2-7 makes the J call doubtful. This CDR3 comprises 16 residues. Germline CDR1 reads SGHNT; CDR2 reads YYREEE (reference sequence). CDR3 nucleotide sequence: TGTGCCAGCAGCCGCCCCAGAGCGGGAGTATCTTACGAGCAGTACTTC. It codes for CASSRPRAGVSYEQYF.

A note on this clone: Compared with germline, one end of the junction differs, possibly owing to a read error. Other DNA sequences in this sample translate to the same CDR3. The CDR3 DNA is TGTGCCAGCAGCTTGCAGGGGCGGAGCACTGAAGCTTTTTTT. The encoded protein is CASSLQGRSTEAFF. The chain has TRBV7-9 and TRBJ1-1; a weak D match, TRBD1 (6 bases). Germline CDR1 and CDR2: SEHNR and FQNEAQ (reference sequence). This CDR3 is 14 amino acids long.

This clone has only a few counts. The V call is TRBV6-6, the J call TRBJ1-2, with D perhaps matching TRBD1 (5 bases). This CDR3 region has 13 residues. Germline values: CDR1 MNHNY, CDR2 SVGAGI (reference sequence). V lost 6 bases, J lost 3 bases, and 11 bases lay in between. In DNA form, the CDR3 reads TGTGCCAGCAGCCCCCCACAGGACTATGGCTACACCTTC. This translates into CASSPPQDYGYTF.

The chain has TRBV18 and TRBJ2-2, with 8 bases that match TRBD1. The germline V gene encodes CDR1 KGHSH and CDR2 LQKENI. CDR3 length: 16 residues. The V and J ends lost 3 bases and 0 bases, in that order; junction bases with no gene match: 3. This CDR3 is CASSPQQGANTGELFF. DNA of the CDR3: TGTGCCAGCTCACCTCAACAGGGGGCGAACACCGGGGAGCTGTTTTTT.

In this sample, this clone turned up a few times. The V and J genes are TRBV9 and TRBJ2-7, with 9 bases that match TRBD2. Germline CDR1 reads SGDLS; CDR2 reads YYNGEE. The CDR3 has 15 amino acids. The ends lost 3 bases at V and 7 bases at J; junction bases unmatched: 11. CDR3 protein: CASSATSGGGREQYF. The CDR3 nucleotides read TGTGCCAGCAGCGCGACTAGCGGAGGGGGCCGGGAGCAGTACTTC.

V gene TRBV4-1 combines with J gene TRBJ2-7, with 7 bases matching TRBD1. Trimming took 4 bases from V and 4 from J; bases not matched to a gene: 10. Germline V gene lookup returns CDR1 MGHRA and CDR2 YSYEKL. The CDR3 is made up of 15 amino acids. CDR3 in amino acids: CASSPGPGGNYEQYF. CDR3 nucleotide sequence: TGCGCCAGCAGCCCTGGTCCAGGGGGAAATTACGAGCAGTACTTC.

The chain combines TRBV4-1 with TRBJ2-1; 10 nucleotides match TRBD2. Per the germline V gene, CDR1 is MGHRA and CDR2 is YSYEKL. Trimming removed 4 bases from V and 8 bases from J; junction bases left unmatched: 8. The CDR3 totals 15 residues. The CDR3 DNA reads as TGCGCCAGCAGCCCAACCGGGACTAGCGCTCATGAGCAGTTCTTC. This codes for CASSPTGTSAHEQFF.

CDR3 sequence (DNA): TGTGCCAGCAGCCCTACGGGTCCTTCCTACGAGCAGTACTTC. This sequence encodes CASSPTGPSYEQYF. This chain joins TRBV7-6 and TRBJ2-7; unclear D gene. The CDR3 has 14 amino acids. Germline assignment: CDR1 SGHVS and CDR2 FNYEAQ. V shed 5 bases and J shed 1 base, with 12 bases lying between them.

The V gene is TRBV27, the J gene TRBJ2-3, with D tentatively TRBD2 (6 bases). There are 15 residues in the CDR3. V shed 5 bases and J shed 3 bases, with 15 bases lying between them. In germline, CDR1 is MNHEY, CDR2 SMNVEV (reference sequence). For the CDR3, the DNA is TGTGCCAGCAGTCTTCGTGGGCGGGAAACAGATACGCAGTATTTT. As protein: CASSLRGRETDTQYF.

V gene TRBV30 combines with J gene TRBJ2-3; 7 bases agree with TRBD1. Per germline, CDR1 GTSNPN and CDR2 SVGIG (reference sequence). V shed 4 bases and J 3 bases; nucleotides not matched to a gene: 7. This CDR3 spans 14 amino acids. This chain's CDR3 is CAWTPGQRTDTQYF. The CDR3 DNA is TGTGCCTGGACTCCGGGACAGAGGACAGATACGCAGTATTTT. Complete variable domain (other parts from reference TRBV30 and TRBJ2-3): SQTIHQWPATLVQPVGSPLSLECTVEGTSNPNLYWYRQAAGRGLQLLFYSVGIGQISSEVPQNLSASRPQDRQFILSSKKLLLSDSGFYLCAWTPGQRTDTQYFGPGTRLTVL.